This entry features one T cell receptor (beta chain) sequence. Its antigen is currently unknown. This CDR3 comprises 15 residues. CDR1 SNHLY and CDR2 FYNNEI come from the germline V gene. The trim removed 1 base at V and 5 bases at J, leaving 5 bases unmatched. This sample was included in a study of shared clonotypes between healthy human individuals. Study details: Each donor's CD8 memory used one plate, CD8 naive two, each CD4 subset three.

The DNA input per sorted-subset replicate PCR was 200 to 250 ng, corresponding to some 30,000 T cell genomes. Generated by immunoSEQ multiplex PCR, the TCRdb table keeps only in-frame clones and is missing some. The profile covers more than 2 million clones, with 90% to 95% appearing a single time and 0.13% taken by the ten largest. General observations from the study: Investigators expected sequencing depth to affect clonotype sharing among donors. Memory subsets generally showed smaller estimated richness than naive subsets did.

The chain uses TRBV2 and TRBJ2-5, with 9 bases identical to TRBD2. Sequencing was carried out using naive CD4+ T cells sorted from blood. Subset: CD45RA+ positively selected. This TCR derives from a man aged 18 to 30 in good health. The CDR3 loop is CASSEEVAGVETQYF. In DNA form, the CDR3 reads TGTGCCAGCAGTGAAGAGGTAGCGGGGGTTGAGACCCAGTACTTC.